Following are 32 T cell receptor beta chains from one sample sequenced in a study of Graves' ophthalmopathy and Graves' hyperthyroidism. The TCR beta CDR3 regions underwent amplification from RNA transcripts. Amplification began with first-round RT-PCR using HTBI primers, then second-round multiplex PCR was performed. TCRdb called the multiplex PCR reads again in MiXCR, with one record for every CDR3 protein. The table shows hundreds of thousands of distinct CDR3 sequences, with about 38% occurring only once. Specimen: peripheral blood. All receptors derive from an adult man with Graves' ophthalmopathy.

This clonotype was found many times. The chain recombines TRBV7-9 with TRBJ1-2, with a weak D call TRBD1 (6 bases). Trimming cost V 6 bases and J 2 bases, with 10 bases left between them. The CDR3 runs 13 residues. Per the germline V gene, CDR1 is SEHNR and CDR2 is FQNEAQ (reference sequence). The CDR3, as DNA: TGTGCCAGCAGTTTCACAGGGAACTATGGCTACACCTTC. Amino acid sequence: CASSFTGNYGYTF. Full variable domain (remainder filled in from reference TRBV7-9 and TRBJ1-2): DTGVSQNPRHKITKRGQNVTFRCDPISEHNRLYWYRQTLGQGPEFLTYFQNEAQLEKSRLLSDRFSAERPKGSFSTLEIQRTEQGDSAMYLCASSFTGNYGYTFGSGTRLTVV.

This clonotype was detected many times. The chain has TRBV2 and TRBJ1-5, with 7 bases identical to TRBD1. CDR3 length: 15 residues. Germline lookup yields CDR1 SNHLY and CDR2 FYNNEI. The V segment lost 6 bases and the J segment 6 bases; nucleotides outside the gene matches: 11. In nucleotides, the CDR3 is TGTGCCAGCAGATACAACAGGGGAGGCGGTCAGCCCCAGCATTTT. Translated, it gives CASRYNRGGGQPQHF.

V usage is TRBV4-3 and J usage is TRBJ1-6, with D possibly being TRBD1 (6 bases). The germline V gene encodes CDR1 LGHNA and CDR2 YSLEER. The V gene lost 0 bases and the J gene lost 14 bases, with 29 bases spanning the gap. The CDR3 has 19 residues. CDR3 protein: CASSQDLRQAWIRQRALHF. The CDR3 DNA is TGCGCCAGCAGCCAAGATCTACGACAGGCTTGGATTAGGCAAAGAGCCCTCCACTTT.

This clonotype was recorded a few times. CDR3 sequence (DNA): TGCAGTGCGAGTGAGGCCGGCGCGACCCAGTACTTC. Translated, it gives CSASEAGATQYF. The J gene is TRBJ2-5, the V gene TRBV20-1, with D unclear. The V gene's germline CDR1 is DFQATT and CDR2 SNEGSKA (reference sequence). V lost 6 bases and J 7 bases, leaving 15 bases between the germline ends. CDR3 length: 12 amino acids.

This clonotype was counted a few times. The chain couples TRBV19 to TRBJ2-5; 10 bases agree with TRBD2. Germline loops: CDR1 LNHDA, CDR2 SQIVND (reference sequence). V gave up 4 bases and J gave up 4 bases; unmatched junction bases: 0. This CDR3 has 13 amino acids. The CDR3 DNA sequence: TGTGCCAGTAGTACTAGCGGGGGAGAGACCCAGTACTTC. It is translated as CASSTSGGETQYF.

In this sample, this clonotype turned up many times. J is TRBJ1-5 and V is TRBV12-3 or TRBV12-4; tentative D call: TRBD1 (5 bases). The CDR3 is 16 amino acids. V dropped 5 bases and J dropped 5 bases, with 19 bases sitting between them. Here the CDR3 reads CASSAFGRARDQPQHF. CDR3 nucleotide sequence: TGTGCCAGCAGTGCGTTCGGCAGGGCGAGGGATCAGCCCCAGCATTTT.

This clonotype was detected many times. The chain recombines TRBV29-1 with TRBJ1-2; TRBD1 matches at 8 bases. CDR1 and CDR2 (germline): SQVTM, ANQGSEA. This CDR3 spans 14 amino acids. The J segment lost 6 bases and the V segment lost 6 bases, leaving 12 bases of the junction unmatched. The CDR3 DNA sequence: TGCAGCGTACCACAACCGGACAGGGCGGATGGCTACACCTTC. Residues: CSVPQPDRADGYTF.

This clonotype has ten or more counts. The chain links TRBV10-3 to TRBJ2-7; tentative D call: TRBD1 (5 bases). Germline V gene sequence: CDR1 ENHRY, CDR2 SYGVKD. CDR3 size: 12 residues. V was trimmed by 8 bases and J by 6 bases, leaving 14 bases between them. This chain's CDR3 is CAIGADRREQYF. The CDR3 DNA reads TGTGCCATCGGGGCAGATAGACGCGAGCAGTACTTC.

This clonotype was seen many times. The chain joins TRBV12-3 or TRBV12-4 to TRBJ2-7; no clear D. This CDR3 has 13 amino acids. V was clipped by 3 bases and J by 2 bases, with 8 bases between them. The CDR3 protein is CASSFPGPYEQYF. The CDR3, as DNA: TGTGCCAGCAGTTTCCCGGGTCCCTACGAGCAGTACTTC.

The chain links TRBV5-1 to TRBJ2-2, with 9 bases fitting TRBD1. CDR1 and CDR2 from the germline V gene are SGHRS and YFSETQ. The V and J ends lost 0 bases and 7 bases, in that order; junction bases with no gene match: 4. The CDR3 is 15 amino acids. CDR3 sequence reads: CASSLVETGGGELFF. The CDR3, as DNA: TGCGCCAGCAGCTTGGTGGAGACAGGGGGCGGGGAGCTGTTTTTT.

This clonotype was observed at least ten times. This chain links TRBV19 with TRBJ2-2, with 7 bases fitting TRBD1. Trimming cost V 4 bases and J 6 bases; bases outside gene matches: 5. This CDR3 is 14 amino acids long. CDR1 and CDR2 (germline): LNHDA, SQIVND (reference sequence). The CDR3 sequence: CASSRDSPPGELFF. For the CDR3, the DNA is TGTGCCAGTAGTAGGGACAGCCCACCCGGGGAGCTGTTTTTT. Looking up the rest from reference TRBV19 and TRBJ2-2 gives the full variable domain: DGGITQSPKYLFRKEGQNVTLSCEQNLNHDAMYWYRQDPGQGLRLIYYSQIVNDFQKGDIAEGYSVSREKKESFPLTVTSAQKNPTAFYLCASSRDSPPGELFFGEGSRLTVL.

Ten or more counts support this clonotype. The chain has TRBV19 and TRBJ1-5, with D hard to call. Germline V gene data show CDR1 as LNHDA and CDR2 as SQIVND (reference sequence). This CDR3 contains 14 residues. Trimming removed 5 bases at V and 4 bases at J, with 12 bases between. The CDR3, as DNA: TGTGCCAGTAGTCCCTTGACCGGAAATCAGCCCCAGCATTTT. This gives the protein CASSPLTGNQPQHF.

This clonotype has more than one count but fewer than ten. This clone may be a read error of a much larger clone one base away. The chain links TRBV25-1 to TRBJ2-5; TRBD1 is a possible D gene (6 bases). The germline CDR1 and CDR2 sequences are MGHDK and SYGVNS. The CDR3 runs to 17 residues. The CDR3 loop reads CASSEYRPVGGQETPYF. The CDR3 nucleotides read TGTGCCAGCAGTGAATATCGGCCCGTAGGGGGACAAGAGACCCCGTACTTC.

In this sample, this clonotype turned up once. The CDR3 loop is CASSLVAGPQGANVLTF. The CDR3 DNA is TGTGCCAGCAGCTTAGTTGCAGGCCCGCAAGGGGCCAACGTCCTGACTTTC. The chain is built from TRBV11-2 and TRBJ2-6; D unclear. The V gene's germline CDR1 is SGHAT and CDR2 FQNNGV. Trimming pared 1 base from V and 4 bases from J, leaving 14 bases between. The CDR3 covers 17 residues. Full variable domain (remainder filled in from reference TRBV11-2 and TRBJ2-6): EAGVAQSPRYKIIEKRQSVAFWCNPISGHATLYWYQQILGQGPKLLIQFQNNGVVDDSQLPKDRFSAERLKGVDSTLKIQPAKLEDSAVYLCASSLVAGPQGANVLTFGAGSRLTVL.

V usage is TRBV5-1 and J usage is TRBJ2-7; 13 bases are a match to TRBD2. This CDR3 has 12 residues. CDR1 and CDR2 (germline): SGHRS, YFSETQ. The CDR3 bases are TGCGCGGGACTAGCGGGGTCCTACGAGCAGTACTTC. Translation gives CAGLAGSYEQYF.

The chain recombines TRBV10-3 with TRBJ1-6; TRBD1 matches 8 bases. Per the germline V gene, CDR1 is ENHRY and CDR2 is SYGVKD. V shed 11 bases, J shed 13 bases, and the junction held 10 bases outside the gene matches. CDR3 size: 12 residues. In nucleotides, the CDR3 is TGTGCCGTTGGACAGGGCAATCAGCCCCTCCACTTT. It yields the protein CAVGQGNQPLHF.

This clonotype has a count of ten or more. V gene TRBV7-2 combines with J gene TRBJ1-6; no definite D call. Germline CDR1 is SGHTA and CDR2 is FQGNSA. V was cut by 1 base and J by 3 bases, with 7 bases left in between. The CDR3 spans 15 residues. DNA of the CDR3: TGTGCCAGCAGCTTAGGGGGATTCTATAATTCACCCCTCCACTTT. Protein sequence: CASSLGGFYNSPLHF.

This clonotype was detected many times. One end of the junction varies from germline; a read error may be responsible. This chain uses TRBV7-7 with TRBJ2-5; possibly TRBD1 or TRBD2 for D (5 bases each). Germline V gives CDR1 SSHAT, CDR2 FNYEAQ (reference sequence). The CDR3 is made up of 14 amino acids. This CDR3 is CASSLDTGLETQYF. The CDR3 DNA follows: TGTGCTAGCAGCTTAGATACGGGGCTGGAGACCCAGTACTTC.

This clonotype was recorded at least ten times. A much larger clone sits a single nucleotide away, making a read error possible. A read error is likely, as this CDR3 ends without the conserved phenylalanine or tryptophan. CDR3 loop: CSVEVSYGYTC. In DNA form, the CDR3 reads TGCAGCGTTGAAGTTAGCTATGGCTACACCTGC. This chain uses TRBV29-1 with TRBJ1-2; D unresolved. The CDR3 contains 11 residues. V was cut by 1 base and J by 4 bases, with 4 bases left in between. Germline lookup yields CDR1 SQVTM and CDR2 ANQGSEA.

This clonotype was picked up a small number of times. The CDR3 ends on some other residue instead of the conserved phenylalanine or tryptophan, so this is likely a read error. The chain employs TRBV5-1 and TRBJ2-7, with 7 positions matching TRBD1. The V and J ends lost 4 bases and 3 bases, in that order; junction bases with no gene match: 1. The CDR3 sequence is 12 residues long. Germline loops: CDR1 SGHRS, CDR2 YFSETQ. CDR3 sequence: CASSPGGYEQYL. CDR3 nucleotide sequence: TGCGCCAGCAGCCCAGGGGGCTACGAGCAGTACCTC.

This clonotype was counted many times. The rearrangement uses TRBV14 and TRBJ2-5, with D unresolved. Looked up from germline, CDR1 is SGHDN and CDR2 is FVKESK. The CDR3 has 16 amino acids. The V end was cut by 1 base, the J end by 5 bases, with 17 bases between. Here the CDR3 reads CASSQGAAADVETQYF. CDR3 sequence (DNA): TGTGCCAGCAGCCAAGGGGCCGCCGCGGACGTGGAGACCCAGTACTTC.

With respect to this clonotype: A much larger clone is a single base away; this may be a read error. CDR3 region: CASSSRQERNTEAFF. CDR3 nucleotide sequence: TGTGCCAGCAGTTCGCGACAGGAGAGGAACACTGAAGCTTTCTTT. The J gene is TRBJ1-1, the V gene TRBV7-2; D may be TRBD1 (6 bases). The CDR3 spans 15 residues. Trimming shortened V by 6 bases and J by 1 base, and 15 bases separated the two germline ends. The germline V gene encodes CDR1 SGHTA and CDR2 FQGNSA.

The rearrangement links TRBV6-6 to TRBJ2-7; TRBD1 aligns across 9 bases. After removal of 0 bases from V and 5 bases from J, the junction contained 2 bases not matched to a gene. The CDR3 spans 14 residues. CDR1 and CDR2 from the germline V gene are MNHNY and SVGAGI (reference sequence). The chain's CDR3 is CASSYSDRGDEQYF. The CDR3 DNA reads as TGTGCCAGCAGTTACTCGGACAGGGGTGACGAGCAGTACTTC.

This clonotype appeared many times. The genes are TRBV6-1 and TRBJ1-5; D not resolved. Trimming took 2 bases from V and 5 from J, leaving 10 bases between them. CDR1 is MNHNS, CDR2 SASEGT, per germline. CDR3 size: 14 residues. The CDR3 region has the DNA TGTGCCAGCAGTGAAATGAGGGTGGATCAGCCCCAGCATTTT. Translation gives CASSEMRVDQPQHF.

This clonotype was picked up many times. The chain has TRBV2 and TRBJ2-7; tentatively, D is TRBD2 (7 bases). The CDR3 runs to 15 residues. The V end lost 3 bases, the J end lost 5 bases, and 17 bases lay between the germline ends. Germline V gene sequence: CDR1 SNHLY, CDR2 FYNNEI. The DNA of the CDR3 is TGTGCCAGCAGTGAGGTGGGGGGGCCGGTGGACGAGCAGTACTTC. Amino acid sequence: CASSEVGGPVDEQYF.

This clonotype occurred many times. The V call is TRBV20-1, the J call TRBJ1-4; D remains unclear. Trimming shortened V by 4 bases and J by 4 bases, and 16 bases separated the two germline ends. There are 15 residues in the CDR3. Per germline, CDR1 DFQATT and CDR2 SNEGSKA (reference sequence). The CDR3 coding sequence is TGCAGTGCTACCCCTGTGGGCGGATATAATGAAAAACTGTTTTTT. Encoded protein: CSATPVGGYNEKLFF.

This clonotype was seen a handful of times. V gene TRBV30 combines with J gene TRBJ1-2, with no clear D. The CDR3 extends over 12 amino acids. Germline V gives CDR1 GTSNPN, CDR2 SVGIG (reference sequence). The ends were cut back, 3 bases at V and 0 bases at J, with 5 bases in the middle. CDR3 loop: CAWRRSNYGYTF. The CDR3 coding sequence is TGTGCCTGGAGACGGTCTAACTATGGCTACACCTTC.

V and J are TRBV10-2 and TRBJ2-5; TRBD1 matches 9 bases. V shed 4 bases, J shed 4 bases, and the junction held 10 bases outside the gene matches. Germline lookup yields CDR1 WSHSY and CDR2 SAAADI. This CDR3 comprises 16 residues. CDR3 nucleotides: TGCGCCAGCAGTGGCCAAGTACAGGGGGCGCGAGAGACCCAGTACTTC. Translated, it gives CASSGQVQGARETQYF.

Ten or more counts support this clonotype. The rearrangement links TRBV7-2 to TRBJ2-7, with D perhaps matching TRBD1 (6 bases). The CDR3 runs 15 residues. Germline V gene sequence: CDR1 SGHTA, CDR2 FQGNSA. V dropped 3 bases and J dropped 6 bases, with 18 bases sitting between them. The CDR3 is CASSFADVGAGEQYF. In nucleotides, the CDR3 is TGTGCCAGCAGCTTTGCGGATGTGGGGGCAGGCGAGCAGTACTTC.

The chain carries TRBV7-8 and TRBJ2-7; TRBD1 aligns across 9 bases. The V and J ends lost 5 bases and 4 bases, in that order; junction bases with no gene match: 9. Germline CDR1 SGHVS, CDR2 FQNEAQ. This CDR3 comprises 15 residues. Here the CDR3 DNA reads TGTGCCAGCAGCAGGGGACAGGGTCAGGAGTACGAGCAGTACTTC. Translating gives CASSRGQGQEYEQYF.

This clonotype has at least ten counts. This sequence joins TRBV25-1 and TRBJ1-2, with 8 bases lining up with TRBD1. Trimming removed 1 base from V and 2 bases from J; junction bases left unmatched: 6. This CDR3 spans 16 amino acids. CDR1 is MGHDK, CDR2 SYGVNS, per germline. The CDR3 DNA reads TGTGCCAGCAGTGAATTGGGACAGGATCAGAACTATGGCTACACCTTC. It encodes CASSELGQDQNYGYTF.

The chain has TRBV4-1 and TRBJ2-7, with D uncertain. The CDR3 contains 14 residues. Trimming took off 0 bases at V and 1 base at J, with 7 bases between the two ends. Germline V lookup: CDR1 MGHRA, CDR2 YSYEKL. The CDR3 coding sequence is TGCGCCAGCAGCCAAGAAGGCACTTCCTACGAGCAGTACTTC. As protein: CASSQEGTSYEQYF.